This TCR beta chain stems from a study of T cell responses to AZD1222 COVID-19 vaccine. From germline, CDR1 is SGHTA and CDR2 FQGNSA. V lost 2 bases and J lost 5, with 10 bases in between. This CDR3 region has 13 residues. The study's findings and limits: Repertoire samples came only from after the peak T cell response.

With regard to this clone: Its specificity is not known.

The protocol was immunoSEQ multiplex PCR, while the TCRdb copy is restricted to in-frame clones and leaves out a portion. This table holds more than 85,000 clones, approximately 86% found once. The TCR was taken from an adult in good health. This specimen consisted of peripheral blood, obtained on day 0 of AZD1222 vaccination. The rearrangement uses TRBV7-2 and TRBJ2-7; tentatively, D is TRBD2 (5 bases). The CDR3 DNA reads as TGTGCCAGCAGCTTACCGGGATTGAACGAGCAGTACTTC. Its translation is CASSLPGLNEQYF. Supplemented by reference TRBV7-2 and TRBJ2-7, the full variable domain reads GAGVSQSPSNKVTEKGKDVELRCDPISGHTALYWYRQSLGQGLEFLIYFQGNSAPDKSGLPSDRFSAERTGGSVSTLTIQRTQQEDSAVYLCASSLPGLNEQYFGPGTRLTVT.